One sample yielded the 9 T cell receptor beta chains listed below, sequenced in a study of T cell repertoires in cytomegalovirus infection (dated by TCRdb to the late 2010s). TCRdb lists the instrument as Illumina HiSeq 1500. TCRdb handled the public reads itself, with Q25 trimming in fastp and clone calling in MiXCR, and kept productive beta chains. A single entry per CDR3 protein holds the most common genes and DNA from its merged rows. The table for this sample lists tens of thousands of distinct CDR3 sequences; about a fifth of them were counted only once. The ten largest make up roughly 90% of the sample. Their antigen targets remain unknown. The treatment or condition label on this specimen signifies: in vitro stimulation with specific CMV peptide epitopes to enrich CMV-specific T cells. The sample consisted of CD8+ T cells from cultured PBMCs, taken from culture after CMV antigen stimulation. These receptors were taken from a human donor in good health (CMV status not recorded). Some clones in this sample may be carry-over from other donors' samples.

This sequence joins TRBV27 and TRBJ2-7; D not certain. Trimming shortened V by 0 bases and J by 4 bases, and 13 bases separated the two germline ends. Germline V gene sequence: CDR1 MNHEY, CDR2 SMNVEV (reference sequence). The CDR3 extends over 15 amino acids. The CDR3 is CASSLSRPPPYEQYF. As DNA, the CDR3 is TGTGCCAGCAGTTTATCGCGGCCGCCGCCTTACGAGCAGTACTTC.

CDR3 DNA sequence: TGTGCCAGCAGCTTTTTGGGAGAACGGAACAATGAGCAGTTCTTC. This gives the protein CASSFLGERNNEQFF. This sequence joins TRBV7-4 and TRBJ2-1; possibly TRBD2 for D (5 bases). CDR1 SGHVT and CDR2 SQSDAQ come from the germline V gene. Trimming removed 3 bases from V and 5 bases from J, with 14 bases in between. The CDR3 has 15 amino acids.

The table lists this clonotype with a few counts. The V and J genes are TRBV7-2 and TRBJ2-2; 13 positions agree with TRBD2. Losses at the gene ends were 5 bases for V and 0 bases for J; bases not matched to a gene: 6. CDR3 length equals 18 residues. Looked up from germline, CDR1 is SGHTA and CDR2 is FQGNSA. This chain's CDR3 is CASSPRLAGGTNTGELFF. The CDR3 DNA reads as TGTGCCAGCAGCCCGAGACTAGCGGGGGGAACGAACACCGGGGAGCTGTTTTTT.

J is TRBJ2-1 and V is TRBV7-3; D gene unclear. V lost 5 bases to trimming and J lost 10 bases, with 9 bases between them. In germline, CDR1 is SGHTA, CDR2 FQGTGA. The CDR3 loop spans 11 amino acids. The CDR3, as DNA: TGTGCCAGCAGCCAAGGGCCCGAGCAGTTCTTC. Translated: CASSQGPEQFF.

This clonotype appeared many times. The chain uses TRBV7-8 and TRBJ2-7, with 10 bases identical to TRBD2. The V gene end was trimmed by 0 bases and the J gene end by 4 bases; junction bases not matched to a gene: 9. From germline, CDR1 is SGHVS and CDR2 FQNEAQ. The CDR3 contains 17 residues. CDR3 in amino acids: CASSLARELAGPYEQYF. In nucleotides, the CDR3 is TGTGCCAGCAGCTTAGCACGGGAACTAGCGGGACCTTACGAGCAGTACTTC.

The CDR3 loop is CASSFVGDQPQHF. CDR3 DNA: TGTGCCAGCAGTTTCGTTGGGGATCAGCCCCAGCATTTT. J is TRBJ1-5 and V is TRBV12-3 or TRBV12-4; D call uncertain. This CDR3 has 13 amino acids. Trimming pared 3 bases from V and 5 bases from J, leaving 8 bases between.

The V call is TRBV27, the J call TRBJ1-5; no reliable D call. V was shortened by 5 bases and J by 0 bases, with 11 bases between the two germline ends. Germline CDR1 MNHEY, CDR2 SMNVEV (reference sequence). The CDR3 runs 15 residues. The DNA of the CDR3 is TGTGCCAGCAGTCTGCGACGGGATAGCAATCAGCCCCAGCATTTT. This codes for CASSLRRDSNQPQHF.

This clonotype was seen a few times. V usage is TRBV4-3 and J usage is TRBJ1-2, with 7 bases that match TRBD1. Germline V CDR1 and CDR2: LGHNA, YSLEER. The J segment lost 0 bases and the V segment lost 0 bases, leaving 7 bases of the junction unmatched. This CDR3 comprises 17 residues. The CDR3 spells CASSQERDSEANYGYTF. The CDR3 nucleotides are TGCGCCAGCAGCCAAGAGAGGGACAGTGAAGCTAACTATGGCTACACCTTC.

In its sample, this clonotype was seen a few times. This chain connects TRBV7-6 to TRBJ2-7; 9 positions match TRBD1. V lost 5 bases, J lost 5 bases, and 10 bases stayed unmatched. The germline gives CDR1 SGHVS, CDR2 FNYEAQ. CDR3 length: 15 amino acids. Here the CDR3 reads CASSREWDRDHEQYF. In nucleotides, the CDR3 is TGTGCCAGCAGCCGCGAATGGGACAGGGATCACGAGCAGTACTTC.